This T cell receptor beta chain was recovered during a study of shared clonotypes between healthy human individuals. Germline V gene sequence: CDR1 MNHEY, CDR2 SMNVEV (reference sequence). This CDR3 contains 14 residues. V was trimmed by 3 bases and J by 9 bases, leaving 12 bases between them. Profiled with immunoSEQ multiplex PCR; TCRdb holds only in-frame clones, not every one. Seen here are millions of clones, about 92% observed once, and the top ten hold roughly 0.14%. The receptor was derived from a man between 18 and 29 years old in good health. The material sequenced was naive CD4+ T cells sorted from blood. Subset of the sample: CD45RA+ positively selected. The genes are TRBV27 and TRBJ1-6; D remains ambiguous. The DNA of the CDR3 is TGTGCCAGCAGTTTGGATATTCTGGTTTCACCCCTCCACTTT. Translating gives CASSLDILVSPLHF.